This T cell receptor beta chain was sequenced for a study of identical twins. Study-level points and caveats: The study based its conclusions on cross-sectional statistical analysis and did not follow the same donors. The models gave estimates that fell short of the out-of-frame TCR alpha sharing seen in monozygotic twins.

TCRdb passed the 5' RACE reads through MiXCR, listing each CDR3 protein once. The top ten clones hold over 2.5% of a sample with hundreds of thousands of distinct CDR3 sequences, 24% of them seen once. A word on this clonotype: What it recognizes is unknown.

The CDR3 is 14 residues long. The ends were cut back, 1 base at V and 7 bases at J, with 11 bases in the middle. Germline V gene data show CDR1 as LGHDT and CDR2 as YNNKEL (reference sequence). This sample was shared with a second study, whose subject was T cells expressing NK-cell markers. That work states: For several experiments, T cell sorting was restricted to the alpha-beta TCR population by means of an anti-gamma-delta TCR antibody.

The sequencing input was CD4+ T cells sorted from blood. The clonotype comes from a woman aged 18 to 35 in good health. V usage is TRBV3-1 and J usage is TRBJ2-1; unclear D gene. CDR3 residues: CASSQGPSGNEQFF. The CDR3 nucleotides read TGTGCCAGCAGCCAAGGCCCTTCCGGAAATGAGCAGTTCTTC.